This T cell receptor beta chain comes out of a study of blood T cells in healthy people across ages. Study observations and caveats: TCR beta diversity tracked closely with naive T cell percentage. Getting older went along with TCR beta diversity per million T cells dropping roughly linearly.

A J-beta primer mix and a sample-barcoded 5' primer were used in a second PCR of about 7 to 12 cycles. TCRdb reprocessed the 5' RACE reads via MiXCR and lists one record per CDR3 protein. The repertoire holds 980,000 or so distinct CDR3 sequences, with about 48% as singletons. To note about this clonotype: Antigen unknown.

The sequence was obtained from a man aged 30-40 years in good health. The sample comprised blood.

The CDR3 sequence is CASSLCSLNSPLHF. The CDR3 nucleotides are TGCGCCAGCAGCTTGTGTTCCCTTAATTCACCCCTCCACTTT. V is TRBV5-1 and J is TRBJ1-6; D unresolved. The CDR3 covers 14 residues. V shed 1 base and J shed 6 bases, with 8 bases lying between them. The germline V gene encodes CDR1 SGHRS and CDR2 YFSETQ.